These 15 T cell receptor beta chains came from one sample sequenced in a study of shared clonotypes between healthy human individuals. Naive CD8 cells comprised CD45RO-negative, CCR7-positively selected cells, excluding terminally differentiated effector memory CD45RA+ cells. Sequencing was performed with immunoSEQ multiplex PCR; in TCRdb, only in-frame clones are kept and a portion is missing. The data contain about 820,000 clones, roughly 92% of them singletons. The sample consisted of naive CD8+ T cells sorted from blood. These receptors originate from a man younger than 40 in good health.

V and J are TRBV6-5 and TRBJ2-3; D may be TRBD2 (5 bases). CDR1 MNHEY and CDR2 SVGAGI come from the germline V gene. V was trimmed by 2 bases and J by 8 bases, leaving 14 bases between them. The CDR3 is 14 residues long. The CDR3 sequence is CASSYEYEAGTQYF. The CDR3 DNA is TGTGCCAGCAGTTACGAATATGAGGCGGGTACGCAGTATTTT.

This chain connects TRBV7-9 to TRBJ2-5; 9 bases align to TRBD2. J gave up 2 bases and V 5 bases, and 18 bases lay outside the gene matches. This CDR3 is built from 19 residues. Per the germline V gene, CDR1 is SEHNR and CDR2 is FQNEAQ (reference sequence). Here the CDR3 DNA reads TGTGCCAGCAGCGCTCTCGGGGAGTCGGTAGCGGGAGTACAAGAGACCCAGTACTTC. This sequence encodes CASSALGESVAGVQETQYF.

Concerning this clone itself: The sample carries other DNA sequences with the same CDR3. The chain employs TRBV7-9 and TRBJ2-7; 7 bases are a match to TRBD1. This CDR3 contains 14 residues. Germline V gives CDR1 SEHNR, CDR2 FQNEAQ (reference sequence). Unmatched junction bases numbered 3, after V lost 1 base and J lost 3 bases. CDR3 nucleotides: TGTGCCAGCAGCTTAGTCGGGACAGACTACGAGCAGTACTTC. Protein product: CASSLVGTDYEQYF.

This clone was detected once. The same CDR3 also results from other DNA sequences found in this sample. The rearrangement links TRBV5-1 to TRBJ1-1; D gene uncertain. The germline V gene has CDR1 SGHRS and CDR2 YFSETQ. The CDR3 runs to 14 residues. V was cut by 0 bases and J by 5 bases, with 11 bases left in between. CDR3 nucleotide sequence: TGCGCCAGCAGCTTGGATAGGGTAGGAACTGAAGCTTTCTTT. Amino acids: CASSLDRVGTEAFF.

About this clone: Other nucleotide sequences in the sample specify the same CDR3. The rearrangement links TRBV11-2 to TRBJ1-2; D is uncertain. Looked up from germline, CDR1 is SGHAT and CDR2 is FQNNGV. The CDR3 is 12 residues long. The V and J ends lost 3 bases and 1 base respectively, with 3 bases between them. This chain's CDR3 is CASSLNNYGYTF. CDR3 sequence (DNA): TGTGCCAGCAGCTTGAATAACTATGGCTACACCTTC.

The chain employs TRBV15 and TRBJ2-1, with D unresolved. The germline V gene has CDR1 LNHNV and CDR2 YYDKDF (reference sequence). Deletions cut 1 base from V and 7 bases from J, with 14 bases between. CDR3 length: 15 residues. The CDR3 DNA sequence: TGTGCCACCAGCAGAGTCGGTGATAGGGATAATGAGCAGTTCTTC. It specifies CATSRVGDRDNEQFF.

The chain carries TRBV4-3 and TRBJ2-7; D not certain. V lost 1 base and J 3 bases, leaving 10 bases between the germline ends. The CDR3 consists of 14 residues. The V gene's germline CDR1 is LGHNA and CDR2 YSLEER. The CDR3 DNA is TGCGCCAGCAGCCAAGCCCCTGACAACTACGAGCAGTACTTC. It encodes CASSQAPDNYEQYF.

The chain uses TRBV4-2 and TRBJ2-7; D could derive from TRBD1 or TRBD2 (5 bases each). This CDR3 is 15 amino acids long. The germline CDR1 and CDR2 sequences are LGHNA and YNFKEQ. The V end was cut by 5 bases, the J end by 0 bases, with 14 bases between. DNA for the CDR3: TGTGCCAGCAGCTTACTAGGAGACAGCTCCTACGAGCAGTACTTC. This codes for CASSLLGDSSYEQYF.

The CDR3, as DNA: TGTGCCAGCAGTTTTTGGGGACAGGGCTACGAGCAGTACTTC. This codes for CASSFWGQGYEQYF. This chain connects TRBV28 to TRBJ2-7, with 9 positions matching TRBD1. The V gene end was trimmed by 3 bases and the J gene end by 3 bases; junction bases not matched to a gene: 3. The CDR3 extends over 14 amino acids. Germline CDR1 MDHEN, CDR2 SYDVKM.

The rearrangement links TRBV28 to TRBJ1-1; TRBD1 is a possible D gene (5 bases). This CDR3 has 15 amino acids. V lost 4 bases to trimming and J lost 1 base, with 13 bases between them. CDR1 is MDHEN, CDR2 SYDVKM, per germline. The CDR3 DNA sequence: TGTGCCAGCAGTTCACAGGTGTTGGAGAACACTGAAGCTTTCTTT. Its protein product is CASSSQVLENTEAFF. The full variable domain, with the rest looked up from reference TRBV28 and TRBJ1-1, is DVKVTQSSRYLVKRTGEKVFLECVQDMDHENMFWYRQDPGLGLRLIYFSYDVKMKEKGDIPEGYSVSREKKERFSLILESASTNQTSMYLCASSSQVLENTEAFFGQGTRLTVV.

This clone was seen only once. The chain combines TRBV6-1 with TRBJ2-1, with D possibly being TRBD1 (5 bases). Germline assignment: CDR1 MNHNS and CDR2 SASEGT. This CDR3 is 16 amino acids long. V gave up 2 bases and J gave up 2 bases, with 13 bases separating them. CDR3 residues: CASSESAGPAYNEQFF. CDR3 in DNA: TGTGCCAGCAGTGAAAGCGCAGGGCCTGCCTACAATGAGCAGTTCTTC.

This chain connects TRBV7-6 to TRBJ2-2; possibly TRBD2 for D (6 bases). Per the germline V gene, CDR1 is SGHVS and CDR2 is FNYEAQ. This CDR3 is 16 amino acids long. V was shortened by 1 base and J by 4 bases, with 13 bases between the two germline ends. CDR3 sequence: CASSLVGPRGTGELFF. CDR3 sequence (DNA): TGTGCCAGCAGCTTAGTCGGCCCGCGGGGCACCGGGGAGCTGTTTTTT.

CDR3 in DNA: TGTGCCAGCAGCCTAACTAGCGGGAGTTCGAGGGGTGAGCAGTTCTTC. Its translation: CASSLTSGSSRGEQFF. V gene TRBV14 combines with J gene TRBJ2-1, with 11 positions matching TRBD2. V was pared by 4 bases and J by 9 bases, with 11 bases of the junction left unmatched. This CDR3 has 16 residues. Germline values: CDR1 SGHDN, CDR2 FVKESK.

The chain uses TRBV27 and TRBJ2-1; D is uncertain. V was cut by 7 bases and J by 9 bases, with 13 bases left in between. Germline lookup yields CDR1 MNHEY and CDR2 SMNVEV (reference sequence). CDR3 length: 12 residues. CDR3 loop: CASINSGGEQFF. The DNA for the CDR3 is TGTGCCAGCATTAATTCTGGCGGTGAGCAGTTCTTC.

Concerning this clone: The sample contains more than one DNA sequence encoding this CDR3. This chain links TRBV6-6 with TRBJ2-1; D call uncertain. The CDR3 covers 11 residues. Germline lookup yields CDR1 MNHNY and CDR2 SVGAGI (reference sequence). The germline V and J ends were trimmed by 4 bases and 5 bases, with 3 bases remaining between them. The CDR3: CASSSDNEQFF. CDR3 in DNA: TGTGCCAGCAGTTCCGACAATGAGCAGTTCTTC.